The 21 T cell receptor beta chains below all came from one sample that was sequenced in a study of blood T cells in healthy people across ages. Through a sample-barcoded 5' primer and a J-beta primer mix, a second PCR was run for roughly 7 to 11 cycles. Using its own MiXCR run on the 5' RACE reads, TCRdb lists one record per CDR3 protein. The table has 1,500,000 or so distinct CDR3 sequences, approximately 42% seen once; the top ten hold just over 4%. The material sequenced was blood. These receptors all stem from a woman in her late teens or twenties in good health.

This clonotype was detected a few times. The genes are TRBV28 and TRBJ2-3; 9 bases line up with TRBD1. Germline CDR1 is MDHEN and CDR2 is SYDVKM. V shed 5 bases and J 0 bases; nucleotides not matched to a gene: 9. The CDR3 extends over 17 amino acids. CDR3 sequence: CASSPSGQGTSTDTQYF. In DNA form, the CDR3 reads TGTGCCAGCAGTCCCTCCGGACAGGGGACTAGCACAGATACGCAGTATTTT. Together with reference TRBV28 and TRBJ2-3, the CDR3 gives the full variable domain: DVKVTQSSRYLVKRTGEKVFLECVQDMDHENMFWYRQDPGLGLRLIYFSYDVKMKEKGDIPEGYSVSREKKERFSLILESASTNQTSMYLCASSPSGQGTSTDTQYFGPGTRLTVL.

This clonotype was seen a few times. J is TRBJ2-1 and V is TRBV5-1, with D unclear. There are 15 residues in the CDR3. Germline CDR1 SGHRS, CDR2 YFSETQ. The V gene lost 5 bases and the J gene lost 0 bases, with 12 bases spanning the gap. CDR3 region: CASRPQHRSYNEQFF. The DNA for the CDR3 is TGCGCCAGCAGACCCCAACACCGCTCCTACAATGAGCAGTTCTTC.

This clonotype was observed a handful of times. CDR3 region: CASSRGHQSNQPQHF. The CDR3 DNA is TGTGCCAGCAGCCGGGGACACCAAAGCAATCAGCCCCAGCATTTT. The rearrangement uses TRBV7-2 and TRBJ1-5; weak D call: TRBD1 (6 bases). Trimming took off 5 bases at V and 1 base at J, with 12 bases between the two ends. Germline V gene data show CDR1 as SGHTA and CDR2 as FQGNSA. This CDR3 comprises 15 residues.

This clonotype was observed a handful of times. The rearrangement links TRBV9 to TRBJ2-5; no reliable D call. This CDR3 spans 14 amino acids. Germline V CDR1 and CDR2: SGDLS, YYNGEE. Between the trimmed V and J ends, which lost 0 bases and 5 bases, there was a span of 11 bases. This chain's CDR3 is CASSVAPPSETQYF. CDR3 bases: TGTGCCAGCAGCGTAGCCCCCCCAAGCGAGACCCAGTACTTC.

V usage is TRBV6-2 or TRBV6-3 and J usage is TRBJ2-1; 10 nucleotides agree with TRBD2. The germline V gene has CDR1 MNHEY and CDR2 SVGEGT. This CDR3 region has 16 residues. The V segment lost 2 bases and the J segment 4 bases; nucleotides outside the gene matches: 5. In DNA, the CDR3 is TGTGCCAGCAGTTACCGGACTAGCGGAATGTACAATGAGCAGTTCTTC. This encodes CASSYRTSGMYNEQFF.

To note about this clonotype: This sequence may be a read error, since a much larger clone differs from it by one base. This chain joins TRBV29-1 and TRBJ2-5, with D perhaps assigned TRBD1 or TRBD2 (5 bases each). Between the trimmed V and J ends, which lost 3 bases and 11 bases, there was a span of 22 bases. Germline V CDR1 and CDR2: SQVTM, ANQGSEA. The CDR3 runs 14 residues. The CDR3 here is CSVDLPGHYNEQYF. CDR3 bases: TGCAGCGTTGATCTCCCGGGGCACTACAATGAGCAGTACTTC.

The rearrangement uses TRBV4-3 and TRBJ2-2; no reliable D call. Germline V gene lookup returns CDR1 LGHNA and CDR2 YSLEER. The CDR3 consists of 13 residues. V lost 1 base and J lost 8, with 8 bases in between. The CDR3 loop is CASSQGTAGELFF. The CDR3 nucleotides read TGCGCCAGCAGCCAAGGAACGGCGGGGGAGCTGTTTTTT.

The rearrangement links TRBV6-2 or TRBV6-3 to TRBJ2-3; TRBD2 matches 10 bases. V was clipped by 8 bases and J by 5 bases; unmatched bases: 10. The CDR3 covers 15 residues. Germline-derived CDR1 and CDR2 are MNHEY and SVGEGT. CDR3 nucleotides: TGTGCCAGCCTACAGCGGGAGGGCTGTAGAGATACGCAGTATTTT. It codes for CASLQREGCRDTQYF.

V and J are TRBV7-2 and TRBJ2-2, with D uncertain. The germline gives CDR1 SGHTA, CDR2 FQGNSA. CDR3 length equals 13 residues. Trimming removed 5 bases at V and 9 bases at J, with 13 bases between. As DNA, the CDR3 is TGTGCCAGCAGCGTTTTTGTGAAGCGGGAGCTGTTTTTT. Translated: CASSVFVKRELFF.

The chain couples TRBV24-1 to TRBJ2-2; D is uncertain. Trimming shortened V by 4 bases and J by 3 bases, and 11 bases separated the two germline ends. Per germline, CDR1 KGHDR and CDR2 SFDVKD. The CDR3 is made up of 15 amino acids. CDR3 DNA sequence: TGTGCCACCAGTGACCAGTTGAAAGACACCGGGGAGCTGTTTTTT. Its translation is CATSDQLKDTGELFF.

This clonotype was seen only a few times. The chain employs TRBV20-1 and TRBJ2-1; D remains ambiguous. CDR3 length: 11 residues. Germline V lookup: CDR1 DFQATT, CDR2 SNEGSKA (reference sequence). CDR3 DNA: TGCAGAGTCCGGAGTGACAATGAGCAGTTCTTC. Its protein is CRVRSDNEQFF.

The chain uses TRBV6-1 and TRBJ2-7; D remains unclear. The CDR3 covers 14 residues. CDR1 is MNHNS and CDR2 is SASEGT in the germline V gene. Trimming stripped 4 bases from V and 0 bases from J, with 10 bases between. Written as DNA, the CDR3 is TGTGCCAGCAGTGGCCGGTTCAGCTCCTACGAGCAGTACTTC. Translating gives CASSGRFSSYEQYF.

The chain couples TRBV7-2 to TRBJ2-1; 7 bases agree with TRBD2. Germline values: CDR1 SGHTA, CDR2 FQGNSA. CDR3 length equals 16 residues. Trimming cost V 5 bases and J 5 bases; bases outside gene matches: 12. The CDR3 nucleotides read TGTGCCAGCAGCCTCTACTTCAGCGGGACCCACAATGAGCAGTTCTTC. As protein: CASSLYFSGTHNEQFF.

In DNA form, the CDR3 reads TGTGCCAGCAGACAAAGGGGGTCCCAAACGGGCGAGCAGTACTTC. Translated, it gives CASRQRGSQTGEQYF. The genes are TRBV12-3 or TRBV12-4 and TRBJ2-7; TRBD1 might be the D (6 bases). The CDR3 consists of 15 residues. The germline V and J ends were trimmed by 6 bases and 6 bases, with 21 bases remaining between them.

Turning to this clonotype: The germline gene is not matched at one end of the junction; a read error may be the cause. This chain connects TRBV2 to TRBJ1-1; 8 nucleotides align to TRBD1. Germline CDR1 and CDR2: SNHLY and FYNNEI. The CDR3 contains 13 residues. The CDR3 coding sequence is TGTGCCAGCACCGAACAGGGGGAGACTGAAGTTTTCTTT. Amino acid sequence: CASTEQGETEVFF.

This chain uses TRBV6-2 or TRBV6-3 with TRBJ2-7; maybe TRBD1 (5 bases). The J call is doubtful: the DNA matches TRBJ2-5 better. The CDR3 covers 15 residues. CDR1 is MNHEY, CDR2 SVGEGT, per germline. CDR3 amino acids: CASSRAEQAQETQYF. Here the CDR3 DNA reads TGTGCCAGCAGTCGAGCTGAACAGGCTCAAGAGACCCAGTACTTC.

A few counts support this clonotype. The chain joins TRBV7-2 to TRBJ1-1; 7 bases map to TRBD1. The CDR3 loop spans 14 amino acids. Germline lookup yields CDR1 SGHTA and CDR2 FQGNSA. The V and J ends lost 2 bases and 4 bases, in that order; junction bases with no gene match: 4. CDR3 residues: CASSLTGVITEAFF. For the CDR3, the DNA is TGTGCCAGCAGCTTAACAGGGGTGATCACTGAAGCTTTCTTT.

V and J are TRBV9 and TRBJ2-7; either TRBD1 or TRBD2 may supply D (5 bases each). In germline, CDR1 is SGDLS, CDR2 YYNGEE. Trimming left V 0 bases short and J 7 bases short, with 17 bases between. CDR3 length: 15 residues. Here the CDR3 DNA reads TGTGCCAGCAGCGTAGAGGGGAGTGTTTACAATGAGCAGTACTTC. Amino acids: CASSVEGSVYNEQYF.

This clonotype turned up a few times. The chain combines TRBV6-5 with TRBJ2-3; D is uncertain. This CDR3 spans 13 amino acids. CDR1 is MNHEY and CDR2 is SVGAGI in the germline V gene. V was cut by 11 bases and J by 0 bases, with 12 bases left in between. The CDR3 DNA reads as TGTGCCCCCCCTTTCGCTAGCACAGATACGCAGTATTTT. Its protein product is CAPPFASTDTQYF.

The chain combines TRBV30 with TRBJ2-7; 9 positions agree with TRBD2. CDR3 size: 14 residues. With 2 bases clipped from V and 1 base from J, the junction kept 3 bases outside the gene matches. The V gene's germline CDR1 is GTSNPN and CDR2 SVGIG (reference sequence). The CDR3 protein is CAWSNSGSSYEQYF. The CDR3 bases are TGTGCCTGGAGTAATAGCGGGAGTTCCTACGAGCAGTACTTC.

The chain combines TRBV20-1 with TRBJ1-1; 7 bases align to TRBD1. This CDR3 is built from 16 residues. After removal of 3 bases from V and 0 bases from J, the junction contained 10 bases not matched to a gene. Germline V gene data show CDR1 as DFQATT and CDR2 as SNEGSKA (reference sequence). The CDR3 loop is CSARNPRTGLNTEAFF. The CDR3 nucleotides are TGCAGTGCTAGGAATCCAAGGACAGGCCTGAACACTGAAGCTTTCTTT.